Following are 25 T cell receptor beta chains from one sample sequenced in a study of blood T cell repertoires in COVID-19. Assay: immunoSEQ multiplex PCR; the TCRdb copy retains only in-frame clones and omits some. The data contain 200,000 to 250,000 clones, roughly 81% of them singletons. Material for sequencing was peripheral blood. The receptors were gathered from a woman of 80 years or more with COVID-19, enrolled during active disease.

The genes are TRBV5-1 and TRBJ2-3; 9 bases align to TRBD2. The length of the CDR3 is 18 residues. The germline V gene encodes CDR1 SGHRS and CDR2 YFSETQ. V was clipped by 3 bases and J by 1 base; unmatched bases: 12. As DNA, the CDR3 is TGCGCCAGCAGCTCCCGGGGTAGCGGGAGTCTGGGCACAGATACGCAGTATTTT. This encodes CASSSRGSGSLGTDTQYF.

This clone appeared a single time. The CDR3, as DNA: TGTGCCAGCAGTTCGCGGGACAGGGTCAACGAGCAGTACTTC. Its translation is CASSSRDRVNEQYF. The chain carries TRBV27 and TRBJ2-7; 9 nucleotides match TRBD1. Germline CDR1 MNHEY, CDR2 SMNVEV (reference sequence). V trimming: 4 bases; J trimming: 5 bases; junction bases outside the gene matches: 6. CDR3 size: 14 residues.

Only a few counts were recorded for this clone. In DNA form, the CDR3 reads TGTGCCAGCAGCCCTACTAGGGCGAGGCTAGCGGCCTACGAGCAGTACTTC. Protein product: CASSPTRARLAAYEQYF. The chain is built from TRBV3-1 (or the pseudogene TRBV3-2) and TRBJ2-7, with TRBD2 matching over 7 bases. J lost 2 bases, V lost 4 bases, and 14 bases had no gene match. Germline V gives CDR1 LGHDT, CDR2 YNNKEL (reference sequence). The CDR3 extends over 17 amino acids.

The chain uses TRBV5-4 and TRBJ1-5, with TRBD1 matching 7 bases. Germline V gene sequence: CDR1 SGHNT, CDR2 YYREEE (reference sequence). This CDR3 is built from 13 residues. V trimming: 4 bases; J trimming: 6 bases; junction bases outside the gene matches: 4. The chain's CDR3 is CASSQQGRQPQHF. In DNA, the CDR3 is TGTGCCAGCAGCCAACAGGGGCGTCAGCCCCAGCATTTT.

This clone was observed a single time. The chain links TRBV7-6 to TRBJ1-1, with TRBD1 as a possible D gene (5 bases). V was cut by 4 bases and J by 1 base, with 10 bases left in between. Germline CDR1 is SGHVS and CDR2 is FNYEAQ. The CDR3 is 14 amino acids. Written as DNA, the CDR3 is TGTGCCAGCAGCTCGGGACTGACGAACACTGAAGCTTTCTTT. Amino acid sequence: CASSSGLTNTEAFF.

This chain joins TRBV18 and TRBJ2-3; TRBD1 agrees at 9 bases. V shed 3 bases, J shed 0 bases, and the junction held 7 bases outside the gene matches. Germline lookup yields CDR1 KGHSH and CDR2 LQKENI. The CDR3 is 17 residues long. The CDR3: CASSPGTGPRSTDTQYF. The CDR3 bases are TGTGCCAGCTCACCGGGGACAGGGCCTAGAAGCACAGATACGCAGTATTTT.

The rearrangement links TRBV16 to TRBJ2-1; D gene ambiguous. Trimming took 1 base from V and 9 from J, leaving 13 bases between them. CDR3 length: 14 residues. The V gene's germline CDR1 is KGHSY and CDR2 FQNENV. CDR3 in amino acids: CASSQLASSFEQFF. CDR3 DNA: TGTGCCAGCAGCCAATTAGCTAGTTCTTTTGAGCAGTTCTTC.

V and J are TRBV19 and TRBJ1-4; 9 bases line up with TRBD1. With V trimmed by 3 bases and J by 7 bases, 6 bases remained unmatched. Germline-derived CDR1 and CDR2 are LNHDA and SQIVND (reference sequence). The CDR3 totals 15 residues. The CDR3 DNA reads as TGTGCCAGTAGTATCGGACAGGGGCGCGGTGAAAAACTGTTTTTT. Amino acids: CASSIGQGRGEKLFF.

The rearrangement joins TRBV4-1 to TRBJ2-4, with D perhaps matching TRBD2 (7 bases). This CDR3 has 19 amino acids. V gave up 0 bases and J gave up 0 bases, with 18 bases separating them. Germline V lookup: CDR1 MGHRA, CDR2 YSYEKL. In DNA form, the CDR3 reads TGCGCCAGCAGCCAAGATTGGGGAGGGGGGCAGGTAGCCAAAAACATTCAGTACTTC. Its translation is CASSQDWGGGQVAKNIQYF.

This clone was found once. The CDR3 is CASSPRTGGSEQYF. The CDR3 region has the DNA TGTGCCAGCAGCCCCCGGACAGGGGGCAGCGAGCAGTACTTC. J is TRBJ2-7 and V is TRBV9, with TRBD1 identical over 11 bases. The CDR3 totals 14 residues. Per germline, CDR1 SGDLS and CDR2 YYNGEE. The V and J ends lost 4 bases and 6 bases, in that order; junction bases with no gene match: 6.

V and J are TRBV7-9 and TRBJ1-4; TRBD1 matches at 8 bases. The CDR3 length is 17 residues. Trimming removed 5 bases from V and 0 bases from J; junction bases left unmatched: 8. Per germline, CDR1 SEHNR and CDR2 FQNEAQ (reference sequence). This CDR3 is CASSRIGQGTTNEKLFF. The CDR3 nucleotides are TGTGCCAGCAGCCGAATCGGACAGGGAACAACTAATGAAAAACTGTTTTTT.

The chain links TRBV11-1 to TRBJ1-1; TRBD1 agrees at 7 bases. This CDR3 region has 14 residues. Germline V CDR1 and CDR2: SGHAT, FQDESV (reference sequence). V gave up 5 bases and J gave up 2 bases; unmatched junction bases: 5. CDR3 DNA: TGTGCCAGCAGCCGGGACAGAGGTAACACTGAAGCTTTCTTT. It yields the protein CASSRDRGNTEAFF.

This CDR3 reads CATRGQGETQYF. CDR3 coding DNA: TGTGCCACAAGGGGACAGGGCGAGACCCAGTACTTC. V is TRBV27 and J is TRBJ2-5; TRBD1 matches 9 bases. The CDR3 extends over 12 amino acids. CDR1 is MNHEY, CDR2 SMNVEV, per germline (reference sequence). The V gene end was trimmed by 10 bases and the J gene end by 5 bases; junction bases not matched to a gene: 5.

This clone has more than one count but fewer than ten. This chain links TRBV5-1 with TRBJ1-1, with D perhaps matching TRBD1 (5 bases). The CDR3 contains 15 residues. V was clipped by 0 bases and J by 4 bases, with 13 bases between them. Germline V CDR1 and CDR2: SGHRS, YFSETQ. DNA of the CDR3: TGCGCCAGCAGCTTGGAAGCAGGGAAGGGCACTGAAGCTTTCTTT. Residues: CASSLEAGKGTEAFF.

This chain joins TRBV19 and TRBJ1-3; TRBD1 might be the D (5 bases). V lost 4 bases and J 0 bases, leaving 10 bases between the germline ends. There are 15 residues in the CDR3. Per the germline V gene, CDR1 is LNHDA and CDR2 is SQIVND (reference sequence). The CDR3 DNA reads TGTGCCAGTAGTACCAGGGAAAGCTCTGGAAACACCATATATTTT. It translates to CASSTRESSGNTIYF. The full variable domain, with the rest looked up from reference TRBV19 and TRBJ1-3, is DGGITQSPKYLFRKEGQNVTLSCEQNLNHDAMYWYRQDPGQGLRLIYYSQIVNDFQKGDIAEGYSVSREKKESFPLTVTSAQKNPTAFYLCASSTRESSGNTIYFGEGSWLTVV.

A few counts support this clone. This chain joins TRBV28 and TRBJ1-5; tentative D call: TRBD1 (6 bases). Germline V gives CDR1 MDHEN, CDR2 SYDVKM. The CDR3 covers 15 residues. V lost 6 bases and J 2 bases, leaving 14 bases between the germline ends. CDR3 sequence: CASRVGGPRNQPQHF. The CDR3 DNA follows: TGTGCCAGCAGAGTGGGGGGGCCCCGCAATCAGCCCCAGCATTTT.

The chain has TRBV5-4 and TRBJ2-5; a possible D gene is TRBD1 (6 bases). V shed 0 bases and J shed 5 bases, with 14 bases lying between them. The CDR3 is made up of 15 amino acids. Germline CDR1 SGHNT, CDR2 YYREEE (reference sequence). CDR3 amino acids: CASSLDREKTETQYF. The CDR3 DNA reads TGTGCCAGCAGCTTGGACAGGGAAAAGACGGAGACCCAGTACTTC.

The chain has TRBV7-9 and TRBJ1-5, with TRBD1 identical over 8 bases. Trimming took 4 bases from V and 9 from J; bases not matched to a gene: 2. Per the germline V gene, CDR1 is SEHNR and CDR2 is FQNEAQ (reference sequence). The CDR3 runs to 12 residues. CDR3 in amino acids: CASSSGGRPQHF. DNA for the CDR3: TGTGCCAGCAGCTCAGGGGGCCGGCCCCAGCATTTT.

V gene TRBV7-9 combines with J gene TRBJ2-7; TRBD2 might be the D (6 bases). Germline V gene data show CDR1 as SEHNR and CDR2 as FQNEAQ (reference sequence). V gave up 4 bases and J gave up 6 bases, with 13 bases separating them. This CDR3 comprises 13 residues. The CDR3, as DNA: TGTGCCAGCAGCTCCTCCGGGGGACGCGAGCAGTACTTC. Its protein product is CASSSSGGREQYF.

The genes are TRBV6-2 or TRBV6-3 and TRBJ2-1; TRBD2 might be the D (6 bases). The V end was cut by 4 bases, the J end by 8 bases, with 24 bases between. Per germline, CDR1 MNHEY and CDR2 SVGEGT. This CDR3 is built from 17 residues. CDR3 nucleotides: TGTGCCAGCAGTTCCCCCGGCAGGACTATTCGGATAGATGAGCAGTTCTTC. Translated, it gives CASSSPGRTIRIDEQFF.

The J gene is TRBJ1-1, the V gene TRBV11-3; D gene uncertain. CDR3 length equals 13 residues. Germline values: CDR1 SGHNT, CDR2 YENEEA. Trimming stripped 3 bases from V and 4 bases from J, with 9 bases between. The CDR3 DNA reads as TGTGCCAGCAGCTTCACAGTGACCACTGAAGCTTTCTTT. Its protein is CASSFTVTTEAFF.

The chain recombines TRBV5-1 with TRBJ2-2; 10 nucleotides agree with TRBD1. The CDR3 sequence is 15 residues long. Germline V gives CDR1 SGHRS, CDR2 YFSETQ. V was pared by 4 bases and J by 6 bases, with 6 bases of the junction left unmatched. This CDR3 reads CASSTGDRGAGELFF. The CDR3, as DNA: TGCGCCAGCAGCACCGGGGACAGGGGAGCCGGGGAGCTGTTTTTT.

The V and J genes are TRBV6-6 and TRBJ1-2; a weak D match, TRBD1 (6 bases). V lost 6 bases, J lost 7 bases, and 15 bases lay in between. The CDR3 has 13 residues. CDR1 is MNHNY and CDR2 is SVGAGI in the germline V gene (reference sequence). The CDR3 is CASSPRDTSGYTF. The DNA of the CDR3 is TGTGCCAGCAGCCCCAGGGACACCAGTGGCTACACCTTC.

The rearrangement uses TRBV18 and TRBJ1-2; 7 bases are a match to TRBD1. The germline V gene encodes CDR1 KGHSH and CDR2 LQKENI. Trimming removed 5 bases from V and 5 bases from J; junction bases left unmatched: 11. The CDR3 contains 15 residues. The CDR3 DNA sequence: TGTGCCAGCTCATCTATGACAGGGTCCACTTATGGCTACACCTTC. Its protein is CASSSMTGSTYGYTF.

Only one count was recorded for this clone. This chain uses TRBV18 with TRBJ2-1; TRBD2 is a possible D gene (5 bases). CDR3 length: 14 residues. Germline values: CDR1 KGHSH, CDR2 LQKENI. The V end was cut by 1 base, the J end by 2 bases, with 6 bases between. CDR3 protein: CASSPQRTYNEQFF. The CDR3 DNA reads as TGTGCCAGCTCACCACAGCGGACCTACAATGAGCAGTTCTTC.